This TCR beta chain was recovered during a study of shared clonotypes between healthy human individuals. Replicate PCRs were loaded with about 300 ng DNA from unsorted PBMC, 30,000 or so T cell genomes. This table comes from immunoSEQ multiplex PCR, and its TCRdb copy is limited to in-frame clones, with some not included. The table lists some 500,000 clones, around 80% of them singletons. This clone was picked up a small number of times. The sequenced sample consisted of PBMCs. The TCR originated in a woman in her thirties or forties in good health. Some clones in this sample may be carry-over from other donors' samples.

CDR3 amino acids: CASRGISGANVLTF. Written as DNA, the CDR3 is TGTGCCAGCAGGGGGATCTCTGGGGCCAACGTCCTGACTTTC. This chain links TRBV27 with TRBJ2-6; no definite D call. The germline gives CDR1 MNHEY, CDR2 SMNVEV (reference sequence). The CDR3 consists of 14 residues. V dropped 6 bases and J dropped 0 bases, with 6 bases sitting between them.